This TCR beta chain was found in a study of technical replicates of blood from several donors. Germline-derived CDR1 and CDR2 are MNHEY and SVGAGI. Trimming removed 3 bases at V and 2 bases at J, with 11 bases between. There are 15 residues in the CDR3. Sequencing was performed with immunoSEQ multiplex PCR; in TCRdb, only in-frame clones are kept and a portion is missing. The sample lists 70,000 to 85,000 clones; over 80% were seen once. The receptor was isolated from a human donor in good health. Source material: T cells isolated from PBMCs. V gene TRBV6-5 combines with J gene TRBJ1-3; D is ambiguous. DNA of the CDR3: TGTGCCAGCAGTTATGGCCGGGATCCTGGAAACACCATATATTTT. Its translation: CASSYGRDPGNTIYF.